A single sample gave rise to the 27 T cell receptor beta chains below, sequenced in a study of high-grade serous ovarian cancer treatment subgroups (dated by TCRdb to about 2021). Tumor samples were obtained before definitive surgery or chemotherapy. Library construction relied on the immunoSEQ multiplex PCR assay. TCRdb retrieved this table from immuneACCESS and kept in-frame rearrangements only. Not all clones are present; in checked studies, unresolved V genes account for under half, and no reason is known for the remainder. In this sample the table shows about 5,700 clones, around 66% of which occur a single time. The ten largest clones add up to less than 15% of the sample. Sequencing was done on a sample of tumor tissue. The origin of the receptors is a human donor with high-grade serous ovarian cancer.

The rearrangement uses TRBV6-6 and TRBJ2-1, with 8 nucleotides matching TRBD2. Trimming cost V 3 bases and J 13 bases; bases outside gene matches: 17. CDR1 and CDR2 (germline): MNHNY, SVGAGI (reference sequence). This CDR3 has 16 residues. The CDR3: CASSYPGLAGALGQFF. The CDR3 region has the DNA TGTGCCAGCAGTTATCCTGGACTAGCTGGGGCTTTGGGACAGTTCTTC.

The chain recombines TRBV19 with TRBJ1-5; 10 nucleotides match TRBD1. The V and J ends lost 6 bases and 4 bases, in that order; junction bases with no gene match: 0. The CDR3 spans 13 residues. Per the germline V gene, CDR1 is LNHDA and CDR2 is SQIVND (reference sequence). The CDR3 loop is CASRDRGNQPQHF. For the CDR3, the DNA is TGTGCCAGTAGGGACAGGGGGAATCAGCCCCAGCATTTT.

V usage is TRBV10-3 and J usage is TRBJ2-7; TRBD1 agrees at 7 bases. The CDR3 runs to 15 residues. Germline assignment: CDR1 ENHRY and CDR2 SYGVKD. V shed 2 bases, J shed 3 bases, and the junction held 7 bases outside the gene matches. The CDR3 coding sequence is TGTGCCATCAGTGAGCCACGACAGGGTATCTACGAGCAGTACTTC. Translation: CAISEPRQGIYEQYF.

In this sample, this clone turned up a few times. The J gene is TRBJ2-3, the V gene TRBV9, with 10 bases lining up with TRBD2. V lost 0 bases to trimming and J lost 6 bases; unmatched junction nucleotides: 4. CDR3 length: 15 residues. CDR1 is SGDLS, CDR2 YYNGEE, per germline. In DNA, the CDR3 is TGTGCCAGCAGCGTAGATAGCGGGGGGAAGGATACGCAGTATTTT. Protein product: CASSVDSGGKDTQYF.

The table lists this clone with a few counts. This sequence joins TRBV5-8 and TRBJ1-5, with D possibly matching TRBD1 (5 bases). Trimming took off 0 bases at V and 3 bases at J, with 10 bases between the two ends. Germline CDR1 SGHTS, CDR2 YDEGEE. The CDR3 is made up of 15 amino acids. Written as DNA, the CDR3 is TGTGCCAGCAGCTTGGCCCAGGGTCTCAATCAGCCCCAGCATTTT. Protein product: CASSLAQGLNQPQHF.

The chain uses TRBV6-6 and TRBJ1-2, with D possibly matching TRBD1 (5 bases). The length of the CDR3 is 13 residues. V was trimmed by 5 bases and J by 6 bases, leaving 13 bases between them. Germline CDR1 reads MNHNY; CDR2 reads SVGAGI (reference sequence). CDR3 bases: TGTGCCAGCAGTCCGGGGGTTTGGAATGGCTACACCTTC. Translating it yields CASSPGVWNGYTF.

This sequence joins TRBV29-1 and TRBJ1-1, with unresolved D. The CDR3 sequence is 14 residues long. V was shortened by 8 bases and J by 0 bases, with 16 bases between the two germline ends. Germline loops: CDR1 SQVTM, CDR2 ANQGSEA. The CDR3 nucleotides are TGCAGCTCGCAGGCCCAGCCTATGAACACTGAAGCTTTCTTT. Protein: CSSQAQPMNTEAFF. Full variable domain (remainder filled in from reference TRBV29-1 and TRBJ1-1): SAVISQKPSRDICQRGTSLTIQCQVDSQVTMMFWYRQQPGQSLTLIATANQGSEATYESGFVIDKFPISRPNLTFSTLTVSNMSPEDSSIYLCSSQAQPMNTEAFFGQGTRLTVV.

This rearrangement joins TRBV7-6 to TRBJ1-5; D is unclear. Trimming took off 3 bases at V and 1 base at J, with 4 bases between the two ends. The CDR3 is 13 amino acids. Per germline, CDR1 SGHVS and CDR2 FNYEAQ. CDR3 amino acids: CASSFGSNQPQHF. The CDR3 nucleotides read TGTGCCAGCAGCTTTGGAAGCAATCAGCCCCAGCATTTT.

This clone is large. The V gene is TRBV5-1, the J gene TRBJ1-1; D not resolved. The CDR3 length is 13 residues. CDR1 SGHRS and CDR2 YFSETQ come from the germline V gene. The ends were cut back, 4 bases at V and 0 bases at J, with 7 bases in the middle. CDR3 residues: CASSLELNTEAFF. CDR3 sequence (DNA): TGCGCCAGCAGCCTCGAATTGAACACTGAAGCTTTCTTT.

The V gene is TRBV7-8, the J gene TRBJ2-7; D is undetermined. V was cut by 3 bases and J by 3 bases, with 9 bases left in between. This CDR3 contains 13 residues. CDR1 is SGHVS, CDR2 FQNEAQ, per germline. CDR3: CASSFTRDYEQYF. The CDR3 DNA is TGTGCCAGCAGCTTTACAAGGGACTACGAGCAGTACTTC.

In nucleotides, the CDR3 is TGTGCCAGCAGTGGGGGGGGCTCTGGAAACACCATATATTTT. Its protein is CASSGGGSGNTIYF. The V gene is TRBV2, the J gene TRBJ1-3; a weak D match, TRBD1 (5 bases). The ends were cut back, 4 bases at V and 0 bases at J, with 7 bases in the middle. This CDR3 region has 14 residues. Germline-derived CDR1 and CDR2 are SNHLY and FYNNEI.

The V call is TRBV5-1, the J call TRBJ2-1; D gene unclear. V was cut by 4 bases and J by 0 bases, with 8 bases left in between. The germline V gene has CDR1 SGHRS and CDR2 YFSETQ. The CDR3 extends over 14 amino acids. CDR3 bases: TGCGCCAGCAGCCCGACGAGCTCCTACAATGAGCAGTTCTTC. It translates to CASSPTSSYNEQFF.

The rearrangement joins TRBV7-8 to TRBJ1-2; D call uncertain. The CDR3 consists of 15 residues. V lost 0 bases to trimming and J lost 7 bases, with 15 bases between them. The germline gives CDR1 SGHVS, CDR2 FQNEAQ. For the CDR3, the DNA is TGTGCCAGCAGCTTAGCCCGAGGAGTTTATACTGGCTACACCTTC. Its translation: CASSLARGVYTGYTF.

The sample holds a few counts of this clone. Without the conserved terminal phenylalanine or tryptophan, this CDR3 likely stems from a read error. The DNA is left out, because the CDR3 cannot be placed on it with certainty; the CDR3 is given as TCRdb lists it. The chain recombines TRBV12-2 with TRBJ1-2. TRBV12-2 is assigned pseudogene status. The CDR3 is 11 amino acids in total, end residues counted. The CDR3 sequence is CASRGPHRAWV.

The chain combines TRBV28 with TRBJ2-7; D unresolved. Trimming removed 0 bases from V and 8 bases from J, with 8 bases in between. The germline CDR1 and CDR2 sequences are MDHEN and SYDVKM. This CDR3 region has 12 residues. The CDR3 DNA is TGTGCCAGCAGTTTATGGGCAGATCAGCAGTACTTC. As protein: CASSLWADQQYF.

By share, this clone counts as medium-sized. The chain has TRBV28 and TRBJ2-1, with 7 positions matching TRBD2. Losses at the gene ends were 3 bases for V and 3 bases for J; bases not matched to a gene: 2. The CDR3 runs to 14 residues. CDR1 and CDR2 (germline): MDHEN, SYDVKM. The CDR3 region is CASSLGGVYNEQFF. CDR3 coding DNA: TGTGCCAGCAGTTTGGGGGGGGTCTACAATGAGCAGTTCTTC.

The chain links TRBV5-4 to TRBJ1-1, with D maybe TRBD1 (5 bases). V gave up 1 base and J gave up 8 bases, with 18 bases separating them. This CDR3 contains 15 residues. The V gene's germline CDR1 is SGHNT and CDR2 YYREEE (reference sequence). The CDR3 DNA follows: TGTGCCAGCAGCTTGAAGGGGTCTCGGGTTATCGAAGCTTTCTTT. Its translation is CASSLKGSRVIEAFF.

As concerns this clone: This sample includes further DNA sequences coding for the same CDR3. The chain recombines TRBV18 with TRBJ1-2, with a weak D call TRBD1 (5 bases). The germline gives CDR1 KGHSH, CDR2 LQKENI. This CDR3 spans 14 amino acids. V lost 1 base and J 2 bases, leaving 8 bases between the germline ends. CDR3 in amino acids: CASSPQGQNYGYTF. The CDR3 bases are TGTGCCAGCTCACCACAGGGGCAGAACTATGGCTACACCTTC.

The genes are TRBV4-2 and TRBJ1-2; D may be TRBD1 (5 bases). Germline V lookup: CDR1 LGHNA, CDR2 YNFKEQ. CDR3 length equals 14 residues. V lost 5 bases and J 5 bases, leaving 15 bases between the germline ends. This CDR3 reads CASSLGTGTYGYTF. The DNA for the CDR3 is TGTGCCAGCAGCTTAGGGACGGGGACTTATGGCTACACCTTC.

The chain joins TRBV4-2 to TRBJ1-1; TRBD1 matches 7 bases. V lost 5 bases to trimming and J lost 3 bases; unmatched junction nucleotides: 15. The germline V gene has CDR1 LGHNA and CDR2 YNFKEQ. This CDR3 spans 17 amino acids. The CDR3 DNA reads as TGTGCCAGCAGCAACCCACAGGGGAGTGGAACGGACACTGAAGCTTTCTTT. This codes for CASSNPQGSGTDTEAFF.

This clone has only one observation. The DNA for the CDR3 is TGTGCCAGCAGTACTCCCTTATACTATGGCTACACCTTC. This translates into CASSTPLYYGYTF. The J gene is TRBJ1-2, the V gene TRBV6-5; D is uncertain. The germline V gene encodes CDR1 MNHEY and CDR2 SVGAGI. V was trimmed by 5 bases and J by 3 bases, leaving 10 bases between them. The CDR3 runs 13 residues.

This chain uses TRBV30 with TRBJ1-5; 7 bases fit TRBD1. Germline V gene sequence: CDR1 GTSNPN, CDR2 SVGIG (reference sequence). This CDR3 comprises 14 residues. V dropped 3 bases and J dropped 2; count of bases not matched to a gene: 4. Written as DNA, the CDR3 is TGTGCCTGGAGGCTTACAGGGGGCAATCAGCCCCAGCATTTT. It yields the protein CAWRLTGGNQPQHF.

This clone was seen a few times. The chain links TRBV7-9 to TRBJ1-1; D may be TRBD1 (5 bases). V lost 4 bases and J 6 bases, leaving 15 bases between the germline ends. The CDR3 covers 14 residues. Germline CDR1 reads SEHNR; CDR2 reads FQNEAQ (reference sequence). The CDR3 DNA reads TGTGCCAGCAGCTCAAGCAGGGTAGCGGCTGAAGCTTTCTTT. Its protein is CASSSSRVAAEAFF.

The chain has TRBV5-1 and TRBJ2-6; a possible D gene is TRBD1 (5 bases). This CDR3 contains 15 residues. V dropped 0 bases and J dropped 1 base, with 5 bases sitting between them. The germline CDR1 and CDR2 sequences are SGHRS and YFSETQ. This chain's CDR3 is CASSLEGSGANVLTF. Here the CDR3 DNA reads TGCGCCAGCAGCTTGGAGGGGTCTGGGGCCAACGTCCTGACTTTC.

A word on this clone: Distinct nucleotide sequences in the sample also encode this CDR3. The V gene is TRBV6-6, the J gene TRBJ2-2; D not certain. This CDR3 has 12 residues. V lost 2 bases, J lost 6 bases, and 4 bases lay in between. From germline, CDR1 is MNHNY and CDR2 SVGAGI (reference sequence). DNA for the CDR3: TGTGCCAGCAGTTACAGATCCGGGGAGCTGTTTTTT. Protein sequence: CASSYRSGELFF.

The chain recombines TRBV5-1 with TRBJ1-1; D ambiguous. The germline CDR1 and CDR2 sequences are SGHRS and YFSETQ. The CDR3 is made up of 16 amino acids. The ends were cut back, 0 bases at V and 5 bases at J, with 17 bases in the middle. This chain's CDR3 is CASSLGSAVGGTEAFF. Here the CDR3 DNA reads TGCGCCAGCAGCTTGGGTTCAGCGGTTGGAGGAACTGAAGCTTTCTTT.

This clone rates as medium-sized. The gene calls are TRBV30 and TRBJ1-1; D gene ambiguous. Germline values: CDR1 GTSNPN, CDR2 SVGIG (reference sequence). V was pared by 2 bases and J by 0 bases, with 10 bases between. The CDR3 covers 14 residues. The CDR3 sequence: CAWSPMGMNTEAFF. As DNA, the CDR3 is TGTGCCTGGAGTCCGATGGGGATGAACACTGAAGCTTTCTTT.